A selection of T cell receptor beta chains follows, all from one sample in a study of CD8+CD57+ T cells in acquired aplastic anemia. A single record per CDR3 protein comes from TCRdb applying MiXCR to the reads. The table shows fewer than 250,000 distinct CDR3 sequences, with approximately 50% occurring only once. Sequencing was carried out using sorted CD4+, CD8+, or CD8+CD57+ T cells (not recorded which) from PBMCs. These receptors all come from a human donor in good health, serving as a control. Each CDR3 is given with its conserved first and last residue. The D gene is left open where the match is weak. Size tells how often a clone was seen (once, few, many) or the class of an expanded clone, and some rows leave it out.

D gene	clone size	V gene	J gene	CDR3 length	CDR3 DNA	CDR3 protein
NA	NA	TRBV25-1	TRBJ2-3	16	TGTGCCAGCAGTGAGAGCGGACGTCTCGCTGAAGATACGCAGTATTTT	CASSESGRLAEDTQYF
TRBD1	once	TRBV9	TRBJ1-6	13	TGTGCCAGCAGTCGGGACAGATATTCACCCCTCCACTTT	CASSRDRYSPLHF
NA	NA	TRBV5-5	TRBJ1-4	16	TGTGCCAGCAGCTTGGCTAGCGGGGGGGTGAATGAAAAACTGTTTTTT	CASSLASGGVNEKLFF
NA	NA	TRBV25-1	TRBJ1-1	14	TGTGCCAGCAGTGCATTTGGTATCAACACTGAAGCTTTCTTT	CASSAFGINTEAFF
NA	NA	TRBV6-4	TRBJ1-2	14	TGTGCCAGCAGCGCCGGGGCATTTGGCCATGGCTACACCTTC	CASSAGAFGHGYTF
TRBD1	many	TRBV7-2	TRBJ1-1	13	TGTGCCAGCAGCTGGGACAGGGGGTCTGAAGCTTTCTTT	CASSWDRGSEAFF
TRBD2	NA	TRBV7-2	TRBJ2-3	17	TGTGCCAGCAGTAACGGGGGACTAGCGGTGGGCACAGATACGCAGTATTTT	CASSNGGLAVGTDTQYF
TRBD1	NA	TRBV7-2	TRBJ2-7	14	TGTGCCAGCAGCTTAGACAACAGGGGCAACGAGCAGTACTTC	CASSLDNRGNEQYF
NA	many	TRBV5-5	TRBJ2-7	14	TGTGCCAGCAGCTTGGCCGGGCACTCCTACGAGCAGTACTTC	CASSLAGHSYEQYF
TRBD1	NA	TRBV10-1	TRBJ2-7	16	TGCGCCAGCAGAGCCTCAGGACAGGGTCTTGCCTACGAGCAGTACTTC	CASRASGQGLAYEQYF
NA	once	TRBV15	TRBJ1-6	15	TGTGCCACCAGCCTGGACGGCAGGTCGTTTTCACCCCTCCACTTT	CATSLDGRSFSPLHF
TRBD2	many	TRBV11-3	TRBJ2-1	16	TGTGCCAGCAGCTCCCGGGGGGACCTCGACTACAATGAGCAGTTCTTC	CASSSRGDLDYNEQFF
NA	many	TRBV24-1	TRBJ2-1	17	TGTGCCACCAGTGATTTTAGCCCGGGGGCTCCAAGCAATGAGCAGTTCTTC	CATSDFSPGAPSNEQFF
NA	few	TRBV20-1	TRBJ2-1	12	TGCAGTGCTGACGCCCAGAACAATGAGCAGTTCTTC	CSADAQNNEQFF
NA	NA	TRBV5-6	TRBJ2-4	17	TGTGCCAGCAGCTTGGCCGGCAGGGAAGGATGCAAAAACATTCAGTACTTC	CASSLAGREGCKNIQYF
NA	many	TRBV4-3	TRBJ1-6	15	TGCGCCAGCAGCCGCGAGGGGGTTAATAATTCACCCCTCCACTTT	CASSREGVNNSPLHF
TRBD1	NA	TRBV2	TRBJ1-2	14	TGTGCCAGCAGCGTAGGGGGGACAGGCGGCGGCTACACCTTC	CASSVGGTGGGYTF
NA	NA	TRBV20-1	TRBJ1-1	14	TGCAGTGCTTTTAAGCCGGAGATGAACACTGAAGCTTTCTTT	CSAFKPEMNTEAFF
TRBD2	NA	TRBV7-9	TRBJ2-3	20	TGTGCCAGCAGCCCTAGAGTCGGGGGGGGCCTGGTTGGAGACACAGATACGCAGTATTTT	CASSPRVGGGLVGDTDTQYF
NA	many	TRBV7-8	TRBJ1-2	12	TGTGCCAGCAGCTTAGCGCTCCGCGCTTACACCTTC	CASSLALRAYTF
NA	many	TRBV12-3/TRBV12-4	TRBJ1-2	11	TGTGCCAGCAGACGGAACTCTGGCTACACCTTC	CASRRNSGYTF
NA	NA	TRBV9	TRBJ2-2	14	TGTGCCAGCAGCGTAGTGACGGATCTCGGGGAGCTGTTTTTT	CASSVVTDLGELFF
NA	NA	TRBV2	TRBJ2-2	12	TGTGCCAGCAGGGATCCCCCCGGGGAGCTGTTTTTT	CASRDPPGELFF
NA	many	TRBV24-1	TRBJ2-7	15	TGTGCCTCCAGTGATTGGGCCGGGGCCTTCTACGAGCAGTACTTC	CASSDWAGAFYEQYF
TRBD1	once	TRBV5-4	TRBJ1-2	16	TGTGCCAGCAGCTTGCCTACCGGGACAGGGGGCAATGGCTACACCTTC	CASSLPTGTGGNGYTF
NA	NA	TRBV2	TRBJ2-7	13	TGTGCCAGCATTCCGGACGGACTCTACGAGCAGTACTTC	CASIPDGLYEQYF
NA	many	TRBV7-8	TRBJ2-7	14	TGTGCCAGCAGCTTAAAATTAGGGGGCTACGAGCAGTACTTC	CASSLKLGGYEQYF
NA	once	TRBV20-1	TRBJ1-1	14	TGCAGTGCTAGACGCAGGGCCGCGAACACTGAAGCTTTCTTT	CSARRRAANTEAFF
NA	once	TRBV10-1	TRBJ1-2	13	TGTGCCATCACGCCGGAGGGAAACTATGGCTACACCTTC	CAITPEGNYGYTF
NA	NA	TRBV19	TRBJ1-2	14	TGTGCCAGTAGTATCTCCGGGACCAACTATGGCTACACCTTC	CASSISGTNYGYTF
NA	many	TRBV29-1	TRBJ2-7	14	TGCAGCGTTGTCCTTTTTGGGAAGAGGTACGAGCAGTACTTC	CSVVLFGKRYEQYF
TRBD1	NA	TRBV2	TRBJ1-2	14	TGTGCCAGCAGAAAACAGGGGACCGAGTGGGGCTACACCTTC	CASRKQGTEWGYTF